Presented here are 28 T cell receptor beta chains from one specimen sequenced in a study of cytomegalovirus exposure and HLA in healthy donors. Sequencing used immunoSEQ multiplex PCR; TCRdb keeps in-frame clones, though not all of them. The sample lists roughly 180,000 clones, roughly 86% seen once, with less than 9.5% in the top ten. Sequencing was carried out using PBMCs. All receptors come from a young man in good health and CMV-seropositive.

The gene calls are TRBV11-2 and TRBJ1-6; 7 bases align to TRBD1. The CDR3 covers 15 residues. J lost 10 bases, V lost 5 bases, and 11 bases had no gene match. Germline CDR1 is SGHAT and CDR2 is FQNNGV. Here the CDR3 reads CASSRTTGYRSPLHF. Written as DNA, the CDR3 is TGTGCCAGCAGCAGAACGACAGGGTACAGGTCACCCCTCCACTTT.

The gene calls are TRBV6-5 and TRBJ2-1, with unresolved D. CDR3 length: 12 residues. V was pared by 6 bases and J by 7 bases, with 10 bases between. From germline, CDR1 is MNHEY and CDR2 SVGAGI. The chain's CDR3 is CASREPFNEQFF. CDR3 sequence (DNA): TGTGCCAGCAGAGAGCCCTTTAATGAGCAGTTCTTC.

The V and J genes are TRBV18 and TRBJ2-7; D possibly corresponds to TRBD1 (5 bases). The V gene's germline CDR1 is KGHSH and CDR2 LQKENI. The CDR3 consists of 15 residues. V lost 6 bases to trimming and J lost 6 bases, with 21 bases between them. CDR3 sequence (DNA): TGTGCCAGCTCCCCCCGCGAAACAGGCTTCGGCGAGCAGTACTTC. It yields the protein CASSPRETGFGEQYF.

The rearrangement uses TRBV27 and TRBJ1-2; D not resolved. In germline, CDR1 is MNHEY, CDR2 SMNVEV (reference sequence). V was clipped by 5 bases and J by 11 bases, with 18 bases between them. This CDR3 contains 13 residues. The CDR3 reads CASSRGLDGQYTF. The CDR3 DNA reads TGTGCCAGCAGTCGAGGGTTGGACGGTCAGTACACCTTC.

The chain links TRBV18 to TRBJ1-2, with D perhaps TRBD1 (6 bases). Deletions cut 3 bases from V and 0 bases from J, with 14 bases between. The CDR3 sequence is 16 residues long. Germline-derived CDR1 and CDR2 are KGHSH and LQKENI. In DNA, the CDR3 is TGTGCCAGCTCACCCTTCTCACAGGGTCCTAACTATGGCTACACCTTC. It encodes CASSPFSQGPNYGYTF. The complete variable domain, with remaining parts taken from reference TRBV18 and TRBJ1-2, reads NAGVMQNPRHLVRRRGQEARLRCSPMKGHSHVYWYRQLPEEGLKFMVYLQKENIIDESGMPKERFSAEFPKEGPSILRIQQVVRGDSAAYFCASSPFSQGPNYGYTFGSGTRLTVV.

The rearrangement links TRBV7-9 to TRBJ1-4; TRBD1 matches 10 bases. This CDR3 region has 14 residues. The germline V gene has CDR1 SEHNR and CDR2 FQNEAQ (reference sequence). After removal of 8 bases from V and 5 bases from J, the junction contained 5 bases not matched to a gene. The CDR3 nucleotides read TGTGCCAGCGGTCGGGGACAGGGGAATGAAAAACTGTTTTTT. Translated, it gives CASGRGQGNEKLFF.

Only a few counts were recorded for this clone. At the DNA level, this CDR3 is encoded by other sequences in the same sample as well. The V call is TRBV30, the J call TRBJ2-5; no definite D call. The V gene's germline CDR1 is GTSNPN and CDR2 SVGIG (reference sequence). V lost 0 bases and J lost 5, with 4 bases in between. This CDR3 comprises 11 residues. The DNA for the CDR3 is TGTGCCTGGAGTGTTGGGGAGACCCAGTACTTC. It codes for CAWSVGETQYF.

This clone was counted only a few times. The rearrangement joins TRBV9 to TRBJ1-6; the D gene is possibly TRBD1 (6 bases). V was trimmed by 1 base and J by 8 bases, leaving 10 bases between them. CDR3 length equals 14 residues. CDR1 SGDLS and CDR2 YYNGEE come from the germline V gene. In DNA form, the CDR3 reads TGTGCCAGCAGCGTAACAGGGAGAGATTCACCCCTCCACTTT. It translates to CASSVTGRDSPLHF. Full variable domain (remainder filled in from reference TRBV9 and TRBJ1-6): DSGVTQTPKHLITATGQRVTLRCSPRSGDLSVYWYQQSLDQGLQFLIQYYNGEERAKGNILERFSAQQFPDLHSELNLSSLELGDSALYFCASSVTGRDSPLHFGNGTRLTVT.

V gene TRBV9 combines with J gene TRBJ2-7, with 7 bases aligning to TRBD1. Germline loops: CDR1 SGDLS, CDR2 YYNGEE. The CDR3 contains 16 residues. The ends lost 0 bases at V and 5 bases at J; junction bases unmatched: 11. CDR3 amino acids: CASSVGWVGQAHEQYF. CDR3 DNA: TGTGCCAGCAGCGTAGGCTGGGTAGGACAGGCCCACGAGCAGTACTTC.

This clone was found a few times. The rearrangement joins TRBV4-2 to TRBJ1-4, with D tentatively TRBD1 (6 bases). The CDR3 is 15 residues long. Between the trimmed V and J ends, which lost 0 bases and 10 bases, there was a span of 15 bases. Germline V CDR1 and CDR2: LGHNA, YNFKEQ. The CDR3 spells CASSQEDLLGGKLFF. As DNA, the CDR3 is TGTGCCAGCAGCCAAGAGGACCTACTAGGGGGAAAACTGTTTTTT.

This clone was observed a few times. V and J are TRBV19 and TRBJ2-7; D gene ambiguous. CDR1 and CDR2 (germline): LNHDA, SQIVND (reference sequence). V was shortened by 7 bases and J by 3 bases, with 10 bases between the two germline ends. The CDR3 has 12 amino acids. CDR3 coding DNA: TGTGCCAGTACCACTCCTCACTACGAGCAGTACTTC. This translates into CASTTPHYEQYF.

The V gene is TRBV2, the J gene TRBJ1-2; 8 bases agree with TRBD1. Germline V gives CDR1 SNHLY, CDR2 FYNNEI. The J segment lost 8 bases and the V segment lost 6 bases, leaving 8 bases of the junction unmatched. The CDR3 runs to 13 residues. As DNA, the CDR3 is TGTGCCAGCAGAAGACAGGGGCGGATGGGCTACACCTTC. Residues: CASRRQGRMGYTF.

The chain recombines TRBV6-1 with TRBJ2-7, with D perhaps matching TRBD2 (5 bases). The CDR3 is made up of 13 amino acids. The ends were cut back, 9 bases at V and 3 bases at J, with 15 bases in the middle. Per germline, CDR1 MNHNS and CDR2 SASEGT. CDR3 protein: CASISSGGYEQYF. CDR3 bases: TGTGCCAGTATCTCAAGCGGAGGCTACGAGCAGTACTTC.

The genes are TRBV2 and TRBJ2-2, with D tentatively TRBD1 or TRBD2 (6 bases each). This CDR3 has 16 residues. V gave up 6 bases and J gave up 4 bases, with 18 bases separating them. Looked up from germline, CDR1 is SNHLY and CDR2 is FYNNEI. This chain's CDR3 is CASRKGGLAGTGELFF. DNA of the CDR3: TGTGCCAGCAGGAAGGGGGGCCTCGCGGGCACCGGGGAGCTGTTTTTT.

The rearrangement joins TRBV28 to TRBJ1-2; TRBD1 is a possible D gene (5 bases). Germline-derived CDR1 and CDR2 are MDHEN and SYDVKM. CDR3 length: 14 amino acids. Trimming took 8 bases from V and 2 from J, leaving 15 bases between them. The CDR3 region is CASVTGGTNYGYTF. The CDR3 DNA reads TGTGCCAGCGTAACGGGGGGAACAAACTATGGCTACACCTTC.

The chain is built from TRBV14 and TRBJ2-6; perhaps TRBD1 as D (6 bases). The CDR3 extends over 16 amino acids. Trimming took off 4 bases at V and 0 bases at J, with 10 bases between the two ends. In germline, CDR1 is SGHDN, CDR2 FVKESK. The CDR3 sequence is CASSLLDSSGANVLTF. CDR3 DNA sequence: TGTGCCAGCAGCCTCTTGGACAGCTCTGGGGCCAACGTCCTGACTTTC.

This chain joins TRBV27 and TRBJ2-7, with D perhaps TRBD2 (6 bases). Germline assignment: CDR1 MNHEY and CDR2 SMNVEV (reference sequence). V was cut by 2 bases and J by 6 bases, with 17 bases left in between. This CDR3 has 15 residues. The CDR3 reads CASSLVEGGRIEQYF. CDR3 sequence (DNA): TGTGCCAGCAGTTTAGTTGAGGGAGGAAGGATCGAGCAGTACTTC.

The chain couples TRBV5-1 to TRBJ2-5, with D tentatively TRBD2 (5 bases). The germline V gene has CDR1 SGHRS and CDR2 YFSETQ. V lost 4 bases, J lost 4 bases, and 14 bases lay in between. The CDR3 is 14 residues long. The CDR3 bases are TGCGCCAGCAGCCGCAGCGGCCGAGGAGAGACCCAGTACTTC. It codes for CASSRSGRGETQYF.

The J gene is TRBJ2-1, the V gene TRBV7-6, with D perhaps TRBD2 (5 bases). V dropped 0 bases and J dropped 8 bases, with 14 bases sitting between them. Germline V gene lookup returns CDR1 SGHVS and CDR2 FNYEAQ. The CDR3 is made up of 15 amino acids. CDR3 in amino acids: CASSLAPSLSDEQFF. In nucleotides, the CDR3 is TGTGCCAGCAGCTTAGCCCCTAGCTTGAGCGATGAGCAGTTCTTC. The full variable domain, its missing parts supplied by reference TRBV7-6 and TRBJ2-1, is GAGVSQSPRYKVTKRGQDVALRCDPISGHVSLYWYRQALGQGPEFLTYFNYEAQQDKSGLPNDRFSAERPEGSISTLTIQRTEQRDSAMYRCASSLAPSLSDEQFFGPGTRLTVL.

The chain uses TRBV29-1 and TRBJ1-2, with D possibly being TRBD1 (5 bases). Trimming removed 3 bases at V and 4 bases at J, with 21 bases between. Germline V gene data show CDR1 as SQVTM and CDR2 as ANQGSEA. This CDR3 has 16 residues. The CDR3 bases are TGCAGCGTTGATTCTCACAGACAGTTAAGGGGCTATGGCTACACCTTC. Its translation: CSVDSHRQLRGYGYTF.

Only one count was recorded for this clone. This chain links TRBV4-3 with TRBJ1-5, with D possibly being TRBD1 (5 bases). V was shortened by 1 base and J by 0 bases, with 10 bases between the two germline ends. CDR1 is LGHNA, CDR2 YSLEER, per germline. There are 16 residues in the CDR3. The CDR3: CASSQGLGASNQPQHF. The CDR3 DNA follows: TGCGCCAGCAGCCAAGGACTTGGGGCTAGCAATCAGCCCCAGCATTTT.

The chain has TRBV18 and TRBJ2-7; 7 nucleotides line up with TRBD2. The CDR3 sequence is 16 residues long. V trimming: 0 bases; J trimming: 4 bases; junction bases outside the gene matches: 9. The germline gives CDR1 KGHSH, CDR2 LQKENI. The CDR3 region has the DNA TGTGCCAGCTCACCACCCCTGGGACTACAGTTATACGAGCAGTACTTC. Amino acid sequence: CASSPPLGLQLYEQYF.

The J gene is TRBJ2-5, the V gene TRBV6-1, with a tentative D call TRBD1 (6 bases). CDR3 length: 14 residues. The V gene's germline CDR1 is MNHNS and CDR2 SASEGT. The V end lost 0 bases, the J end lost 2 bases, and 7 bases lay between the germline ends. DNA for the CDR3: TGTGCCAGCAGTGAAGCAAGGGGGCAAGAGACCCAGTACTTC. Translation: CASSEARGQETQYF.

The chain couples TRBV9 to TRBJ2-1, with D tentatively TRBD2 (6 bases). Trimming shortened V by 0 bases and J by 5 bases, and 15 bases separated the two germline ends. Germline assignment: CDR1 SGDLS and CDR2 YYNGEE. This CDR3 spans 16 amino acids. CDR3 sequence reads: CASSVVSGSGHNEQFF. CDR3 coding DNA: TGTGCCAGCAGCGTAGTTTCGGGTAGCGGCCACAATGAGCAGTTCTTC.

V is TRBV9 and J is TRBJ1-4; D uncertain. The germline V gene has CDR1 SGDLS and CDR2 YYNGEE. V lost 0 bases to trimming and J lost 0 bases, with 6 bases between them. CDR3 length equals 15 residues. The CDR3: CASSVGPATNEKLFF. In DNA form, the CDR3 reads TGTGCCAGCAGCGTAGGGCCTGCAACTAATGAAAAACTGTTTTTT. The full variable domain, in which reference TRBV9 and TRBJ1-4 provide the parts outside the CDR3, is DSGVTQTPKHLITATGQRVTLRCSPRSGDLSVYWYQQSLDQGLQFLIQYYNGEERAKGNILERFSAQQFPDLHSELNLSSLELGDSALYFCASSVGPATNEKLFFGSGTQLSVL.

CDR3 amino acids: CAWSVSGSVYGYTF. CDR3 nucleotide sequence: TGTGCCTGGAGTGTGTCCGGGTCCGTCTATGGCTACACCTTC. The chain uses TRBV30 and TRBJ1-2, with no clear D. The CDR3 covers 14 residues. Germline CDR1 reads GTSNPN; CDR2 reads SVGIG (reference sequence). The V and J ends lost 0 bases and 4 bases respectively, with 12 bases between them.

V gene TRBV5-6 combines with J gene TRBJ1-1; D call uncertain. Germline values: CDR1 SGHDT, CDR2 YYEEEE. V was cut by 2 bases and J by 4 bases, with 6 bases left in between. The CDR3 length is 12 residues. The CDR3 is CASSFSVTEAFF. The DNA for the CDR3 is TGTGCCAGCAGCTTTTCAGTCACTGAAGCTTTCTTT.

This chain joins TRBV29-1 and TRBJ1-2; D perhaps matches TRBD1 (6 bases). The CDR3 is 13 amino acids. Germline CDR1 reads SQVTM; CDR2 reads ANQGSEA. V was trimmed by 7 bases and J by 8 bases, leaving 20 bases between them. CDR3 sequence: CSARQTGAMGYTF. The CDR3 DNA follows: TGCAGCGCCCGGCAAACGGGGGCGATGGGCTACACCTTC.